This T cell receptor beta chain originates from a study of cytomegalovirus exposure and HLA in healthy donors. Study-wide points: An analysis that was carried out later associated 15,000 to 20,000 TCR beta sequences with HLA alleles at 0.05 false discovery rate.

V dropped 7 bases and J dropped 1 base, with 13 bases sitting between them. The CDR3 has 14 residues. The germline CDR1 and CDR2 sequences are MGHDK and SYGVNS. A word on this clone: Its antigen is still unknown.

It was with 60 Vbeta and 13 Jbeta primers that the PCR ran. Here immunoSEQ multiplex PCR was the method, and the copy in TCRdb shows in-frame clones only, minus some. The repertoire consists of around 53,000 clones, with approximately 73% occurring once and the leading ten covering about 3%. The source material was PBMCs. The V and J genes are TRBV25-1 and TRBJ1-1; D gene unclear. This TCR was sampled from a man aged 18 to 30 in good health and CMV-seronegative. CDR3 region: CASTSPPGNTEAFF. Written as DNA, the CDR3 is TGTGCCAGCACTTCCCCACCAGGGAACACTGAAGCTTTCTTT. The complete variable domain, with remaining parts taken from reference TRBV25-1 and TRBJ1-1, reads EADIYQTPRYLVIGTGKKITLECSQTMGHDKMYWYQQDPGMELHLIHYSYGVNSTEKGDLSSESTVSRIRTEHFPLTLESARPSHTSQYLCASTSPPGNTEAFFGQGTRLTVV.